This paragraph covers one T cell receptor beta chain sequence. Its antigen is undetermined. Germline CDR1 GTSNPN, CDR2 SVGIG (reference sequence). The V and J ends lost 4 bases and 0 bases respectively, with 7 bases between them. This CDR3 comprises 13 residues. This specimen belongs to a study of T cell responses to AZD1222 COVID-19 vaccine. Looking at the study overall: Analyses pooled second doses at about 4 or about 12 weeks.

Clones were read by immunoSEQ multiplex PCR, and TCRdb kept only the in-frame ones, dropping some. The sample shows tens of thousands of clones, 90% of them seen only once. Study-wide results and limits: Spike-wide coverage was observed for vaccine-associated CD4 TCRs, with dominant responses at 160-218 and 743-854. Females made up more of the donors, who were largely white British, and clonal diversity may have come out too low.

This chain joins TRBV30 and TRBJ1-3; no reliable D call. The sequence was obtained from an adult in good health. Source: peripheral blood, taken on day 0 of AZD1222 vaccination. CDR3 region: CAWKRDSGNTIYF. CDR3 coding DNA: TGTGCCTGGAAAAGGGACTCTGGAAACACCATATATTTT.